This T cell receptor beta chain is drawn from a study of preoperative IRX-2 immunotherapy in early breast cancer. Trimming took 0 bases from V and 0 from J, leaving 16 bases between them. This CDR3 is built from 18 residues. Germline assignment: CDR1 MGHRA and CDR2 YSYEKL. Here immunoSEQ multiplex PCR was the method, and the copy in TCRdb shows in-frame clones only, minus some. The data contain 34,000 or so clones, about 95% of them singletons. Treatment specified: preoperative locoregional IRX-2 cytokine immunotherapy. Patients received preoperative, locoregional IRX-2 cytokine immunotherapy in a phase Ib study.

The clonotype was recovered from a human donor with breast cancer. The chain couples TRBV4-1 to TRBJ2-3, with D possibly matching TRBD1 (6 bases). This material was acquired from a patient treated with IRX-2 immunotherapy. CDR3 DNA sequence: TGCGCCAGCAGCCAAGACCGAACAGGGCTCGGCAGCACAGATACGCAGTATTTT. Protein sequence: CASSQDRTGLGSTDTQYF.